Following are 8 T cell receptor beta chains from one sample sequenced in a study of blood T cells in healthy people across ages. A J-beta primer mix and a sample-barcoded 5' primer were used in a second PCR of about 6 to 12 cycles. TCRdb re-derived calls from the 5' RACE reads in MiXCR, one entry per CDR3 protein. Of 730,000 or so distinct CDR3 sequences listed, approximately 43% are singletons. Sequences were obtained from blood. These receptors were collected from a woman in her fifties or sixties in good health.

This clonotype appeared a single time. CDR3 sequence (DNA): TGCGCCAGCAGCCAAGGGTGGGTTGGGGGTGGAGAGACCCAGTTCTTC. Residues: CASSQGWVGGGETQFF. J is TRBJ2-1 and V is TRBV4-3, with D possibly being TRBD1 or TRBD2 (5 bases each). The CDR3 has 16 residues. The germline V gene encodes CDR1 LGHNA and CDR2 YSLEER. V gave up 1 base and J gave up 13 bases, with 23 bases separating them.

The V call is TRBV3-1, the J call TRBJ2-7; 10 nucleotides align to TRBD1. The CDR3 contains 16 residues. Germline V CDR1 and CDR2: LGHDT, YNNKEL (reference sequence). Germline trimming cut 4 bases from V and 0 bases from J; bases unmatched to any gene: 6. The CDR3 loop reads CASSPTGGPYSYEQYF. The CDR3 nucleotides are TGTGCCAGCAGCCCGACAGGGGGCCCCTACTCCTACGAGCAGTACTTC.

The genes are TRBV5-1 and TRBJ2-3, with 8 positions matching TRBD2. The CDR3 loop spans 16 amino acids. Germline V gene lookup returns CDR1 SGHRS and CDR2 YFSETQ. V gave up 4 bases and J gave up 0 bases; unmatched junction bases: 7. This CDR3 is CASSGGAGASTDTQYF. CDR3 nucleotides: TGCGCCAGCAGCGGGGGAGCGGGGGCTAGCACAGATACGCAGTATTTT.

This clonotype was counted between two and nine times. The chain carries TRBV12-3 or TRBV12-4 and TRBJ2-1, with 9 positions matching TRBD2. Trimming cost V 11 bases and J 6 bases; bases outside gene matches: 23. This CDR3 spans 18 amino acids. The CDR3 region is CAGTSSLAGALQFNEQFF. Written as DNA, the CDR3 is TGTGCCGGCACCTCCTCTTTAGCGGGGGCTCTTCAATTCAATGAGCAGTTCTTC.

This clonotype was seen only a few times. The chain is built from TRBV15 and TRBJ2-5; 11 bases are shared with TRBD2. This CDR3 region has 16 residues. Looked up from germline, CDR1 is LNHNV and CDR2 is YYDKDF (reference sequence). V lost 7 bases and J lost 2; bases outside the gene matches: 9. The CDR3 DNA is TGTGCCACCAAAATAGCGGGAGGGGAAGGGCAAGAGACCCAGTACTTC. Translated, it gives CATKIAGGEGQETQYF.

The rearrangement links TRBV20-1 to TRBJ2-3; 9 bases are shared with TRBD1. V lost 3 bases and J lost 5; bases outside the gene matches: 9. Germline V gene data show CDR1 as DFQATT and CDR2 as SNEGSKA (reference sequence). The CDR3 has 15 residues. The CDR3 region has the DNA TGCAGTGCTAGTACGAGACAGGGGGATCAAGATACGCAGTATTTT. This codes for CSASTRQGDQDTQYF.

This clonotype was picked up a small number of times. The V and J genes are TRBV10-3 and TRBJ2-3; D gene ambiguous. This CDR3 has 14 residues. Germline V gene sequence: CDR1 ENHRY, CDR2 SYGVKD. Trimming removed 0 bases from V and 2 bases from J, with 6 bases in between. The CDR3 loop is CAISESSATDTQYF. In DNA, the CDR3 is TGTGCCATCAGTGAGTCGTCGGCCACAGATACGCAGTATTTT.

The V gene is TRBV5-1, the J gene TRBJ2-7; 10 bases agree with TRBD2. Germline V gene lookup returns CDR1 SGHRS and CDR2 YFSETQ. The length of the CDR3 is 18 residues. Trimming at V came to 0 bases and at J to 1 base, leaving 10 bases not matched to a gene. Here the CDR3 DNA reads TGCGCCAGCAGCTTGGCATCGAGCGGGAGGGCTGAGTCCTACGAGCAGTACTTC. Encoded protein: CASSLASSGRAESYEQYF.